The clone carrying this T cell receptor beta chain appeared many times. Antigen unknown. The CDR3 loop spans 13 amino acids. CDR1 is SQVTM and CDR2 is ANQGSEA in the germline V gene. The V end lost 3 bases, the J end lost 5 bases, and 13 bases lay between the germline ends. Amplified TCR beta CDR3 regions derived from RNA transcripts. HTBI primers were the set used in a first-round RT-PCR of the TCR CDR3. TCRdb re-called the multiplex PCR reads with MiXCR, one entry per CDR3 protein. In the table there are about 200,000 distinct CDR3 sequences, roughly a sixth of which are singletons. The data stem from a study of T cells in Graves' hyperthyroidism and ophthalmopathy. General study points: Ophthalmopathy was identified by the model a median 6.5 months ahead of onset.

Subjects aged 18 to 65 presented with newly diagnosed hyperthyroidism of less than 2 months' duration. A patient was excluded if there was uncontrolled infection, other autoimmune disease, pregnancy or lactation. Fresh peripheral blood, 10 ml, yielded the PBMCs. The J gene is TRBJ1-2, the V gene TRBV29-1, with D hard to call. The clonotype originates from a woman aged 45-65 years with Graves' hyperthyroidism. Sequences were obtained from blood. The DNA for the CDR3 is TGCAGCGTTGACCGACGGTCCGATTATGGCTACACCTTC. Amino acids: CSVDRRSDYGYTF.